This TCR beta chain was captured in a study of graft-versus-host responses after intestinal transplantation. Study details: Multivisceral, liver-intestinal, or isolated intestinal grafts went to recipients. Anti-thymocyte globulin induction was given to all recipients, followed by tacrolimus and steroids for approximately three years.

CDR3 size: 15 residues. The germline V and J ends were trimmed by 5 bases and 7 bases, with 15 bases remaining between them. Per germline, CDR1 SGHAT and CDR2 FQNNGV. Repertoires were generated with immunoSEQ multiplex PCR, while TCRdb's copy carries only in-frame clones and drops some. Among some 44,000 clones listed, just under 95% were seen once. V is TRBV11-2 and J is TRBJ1-6, with a weak D call TRBD1 (6 bases). The source is a human patient who received an intestinal transplant, so some T cells may come from the graft donor. Sample: PBMCs, taken roughly 51 weeks after intestinal transplant. The CDR3 region is CASSVIDRPNSPLHF. CDR3 coding DNA: TGTGCCAGCAGCGTTATAGACAGGCCGAATTCACCCCTCCACTTT.